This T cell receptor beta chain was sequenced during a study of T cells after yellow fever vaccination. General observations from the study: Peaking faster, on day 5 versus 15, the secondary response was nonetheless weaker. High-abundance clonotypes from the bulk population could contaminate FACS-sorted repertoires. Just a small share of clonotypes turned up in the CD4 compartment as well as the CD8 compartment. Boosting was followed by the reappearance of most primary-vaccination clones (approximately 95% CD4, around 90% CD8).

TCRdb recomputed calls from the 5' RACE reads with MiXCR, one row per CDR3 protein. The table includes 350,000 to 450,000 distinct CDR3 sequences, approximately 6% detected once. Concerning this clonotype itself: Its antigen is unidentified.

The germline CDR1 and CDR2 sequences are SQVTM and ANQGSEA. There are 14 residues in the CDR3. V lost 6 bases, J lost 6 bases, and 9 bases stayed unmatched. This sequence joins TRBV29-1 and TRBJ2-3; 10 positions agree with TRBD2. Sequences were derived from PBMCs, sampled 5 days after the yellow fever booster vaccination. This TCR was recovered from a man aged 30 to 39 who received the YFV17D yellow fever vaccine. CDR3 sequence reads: CSVLLAGELDTQYF. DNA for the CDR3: TGCAGCGTCCTCCTAGCGGGAGAGTTGGATACGCAGTATTTT.